This T cell receptor beta chain was found in a study of T cells after yellow fever vaccination. Study-wide points: Most primary-vaccination clones recurred post-booster (approximately 96% CD4, roughly 87% CD8).

Germline CDR1 is DFQATT and CDR2 is SNEGSKA (reference sequence). V shed 1 base and J 5 bases; nucleotides not matched to a gene: 4. The CDR3 sequence is 14 residues long. This clonotype was seen more than once but under ten times. The antigen remains unidentified. A process of 5'RACE template switching, which added a universal primer site and UMIs, was used to make TCR cDNA. TCRdb used MiXCR to reprocess the 5' RACE reads, holding one entry per CDR3 protein. The sample shows 250,000 to 300,000 distinct CDR3 sequences, roughly 5.6% of them seen only once. The material sequenced was CD4+ T cells sorted from PBMCs, taken on the day of the yellow fever booster vaccination. This sequence joins TRBV20-1 and TRBJ1-1; TRBD1 agrees at 10 bases. The TCR comes from a man aged 18-30 years who received the YFV17D yellow fever vaccine. Here the CDR3 DNA reads TGCAGTGCTAGAGGGGACAGGGGAAGTACTGAAGCTTTCTTT. It specifies CSARGDRGSTEAFF.